What follows is one T cell receptor (beta chain) and its context. This specimen belongs to a study of OX40 agonist ivuxolimab in advanced cancers. The protocol was immunoSEQ multiplex PCR, while the TCRdb copy is restricted to in-frame clones and leaves out a portion. Here the sample spans some 39,000 clones, roughly four fifths being singletons. Material: CD4+ or CD8+ T cells sorted from blood, obtained in a trial of the OX40 agonist ivuxolimab. The source is an adult with an advanced solid tumor such as melanoma, head and neck, liver or kidney cancer.

CDR3 amino acids: CSVEKVTEAFF. The CDR3 DNA reads as TGCAGCGTTGAGAAGGTCACTGAAGCTTTCTTT. This chain joins TRBV29-1 and TRBJ1-1; D not resolved. Trimming took off 3 bases at V and 4 bases at J, with 6 bases between the two ends. The CDR3 is 11 residues long. Germline V gene lookup returns CDR1 SQVTM and CDR2 ANQGSEA.